The entry below gives a single T cell receptor (beta chain) sequence along with its context. Which antigen it targets is not known. Per-nucleotide qualities are absent, and no much larger clonotype sits a single base away. These data are taken from a study of T cell clones after liver transplantation (dated by TCRdb to between 2018 and 2021). With respect to the entire study: The samples were obtained from ITN030ST, a randomized trial that attempted immunosuppression withdrawal within 2 years after liver transplantation. Donor-reactive T cell clones were identified by TCRbeta sequencing following a pre-transplant mixed lymphocyte reaction and were subsequently tracked in post-transplant blood. Third party-reactive TCRbeta sequences were also identified from pre-transplant MLRs to serve as an antigen-independent comparator for donor-reactive sequences. Subjects received no induction therapy and standard immunosuppression until randomization at 12-24 months post-transplant. Blood samples were collected pre-transplant, pre-randomization before withdrawal, and post-randomization after either complete withdrawal or failed withdrawal. Of the eight recipients, three were HCV-positive, while the remaining recipients had been transplanted for non-autoimmune, non-viral indications. Tolerance meant complete immunosuppression withdrawal for at least one year without liver enzymes rising beyond twice the upper limit of normal. The study cohort included 8 liver transplant recipients, of whom 3 were classified as tolerant and 5 as non-tolerant. Here is what the overall study found, with its caveats: Low numbers of available donor cells limited the measurable donor-reactive repertoire in two subjects. In most of the 8 subjects, regardless of tolerance or HCV status, circulating donor-reactive CD4 TCRbeta sequences dropped significantly post-transplant. Because of small, heterogeneous patient numbers and non-standardized post-transplant time points, the conclusions were only preliminary. When repertoire turnover was accounted for, significantly reduced detection of donor-reactive sequences was found in 7 of 8 subjects for CD4 and in 8 of 8 subjects for CD8. Without allograft tissue specimens, donor-reactive T cells may have migrated into the graft rather than being deleted. Donor-reactive sequences decreased more than third party-reactive sequences, which suggests partial antigen-specific deletion that was not related to withdrawal success.

Frozen genomic DNA underwent high-throughput TCRbeta CDR3 sequencing by immunoSEQ, including PCR amplification, mapping, bias correction and internal controls. Per the authors' processing: Only productive rearrangements were retained, with each unique TCRbeta sequence defined by its CDR3 nucleotide sequence together with its V and J gene. A sequence counted as donor-reactive only if the sequence showed at least 5-fold expansion in CFSE-low cells compared with unstimulated pre-transplant cells and had a frequency of at least 0.01%. Minimum frequency thresholds were set for each subject based on the unstimulated sample with the lowest template count, ensuring at least 90% detection power. Jensen-Shannon divergence between the top 1000 TCRbeta sequences after and before transplant was used to measure repertoire turnover. Changes in detection of donor-reactive sequences were tested with two-sided Fisher's exact tests. TCRdb took this table from immuneACCESS and kept in-frame rearrangements with V and J called. Such tables lack part of the clones; where checked against another copy, unresolved V genes explain under half of the gap, and the rest is unexplained. V and J calls and clone size are copied from that table; D and trimming were computed from the DNA. In this sample the table shows around 30,000 clones, approximately 96% of which occur a single time. Of the sample, around 26% is held by the ten largest clones.

The germline V gene gives CDR1 as MNHEY and CDR2 as SVGAGI. The junction shows trimming of 6 bases on V and 6 bases on J, plus 12 bases between the germline ends. Its CDR3 holds 13 amino acids, cysteine through phenylalanine. Only CDR3 DNA is held: 39 bases, read in frame from base 1. Unstimulated PBMCs, after thawing, were stained for CD3, CD4 and CD8 and then FACS-sorted into CD3+CD4+ and CD3+CD8+ populations. All 8 studied subjects were randomized to withdrawal of immunosuppression. The Qiagen DNeasy Blood and Tissue Kit was used to isolate genomic DNA. The sample consisted of CD8+ T cells from blood, taken 12 months after liver transplant. The chain employs TRBV6-5 and TRBJ2-1; perhaps TRBD2 is the D gene, with 6 bases matching. The sequence came from a human patient who received a liver transplant. In patients who had a transplant, some T cells may come from the graft donor. The DNA sequence follows: TGTGCCAGCAGCATAGCGGAGACCAATGAGCAGTTCTTC. Translation gives CASSIAETNEQFF.